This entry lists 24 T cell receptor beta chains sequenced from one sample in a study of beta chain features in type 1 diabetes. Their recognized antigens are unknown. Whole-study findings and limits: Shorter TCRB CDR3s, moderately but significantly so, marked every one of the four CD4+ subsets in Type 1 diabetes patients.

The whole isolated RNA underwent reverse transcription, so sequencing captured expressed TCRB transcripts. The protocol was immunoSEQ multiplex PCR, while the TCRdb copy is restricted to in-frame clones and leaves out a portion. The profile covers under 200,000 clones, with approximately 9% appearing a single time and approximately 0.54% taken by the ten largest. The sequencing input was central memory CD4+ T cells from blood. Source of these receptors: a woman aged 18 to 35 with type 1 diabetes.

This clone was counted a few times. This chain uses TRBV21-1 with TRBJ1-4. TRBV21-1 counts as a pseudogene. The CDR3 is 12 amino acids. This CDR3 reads CASGLASEKLFF. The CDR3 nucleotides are TGTGCCAGCGGACTGGCTAGTGAAAAACTGTTTTTT.

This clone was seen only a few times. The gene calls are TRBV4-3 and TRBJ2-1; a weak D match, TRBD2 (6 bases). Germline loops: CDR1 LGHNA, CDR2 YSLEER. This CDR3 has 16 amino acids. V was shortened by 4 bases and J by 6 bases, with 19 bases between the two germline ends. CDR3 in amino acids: CASSRALAAVTNEQFF. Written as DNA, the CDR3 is TGCGCCAGCAGCCGGGCCTTAGCGGCAGTTACCAATGAGCAGTTCTTC.

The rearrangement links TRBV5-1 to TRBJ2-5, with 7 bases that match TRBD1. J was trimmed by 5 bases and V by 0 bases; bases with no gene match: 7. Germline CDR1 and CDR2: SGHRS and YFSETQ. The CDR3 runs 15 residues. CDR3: CASSLEGQTMETQYF. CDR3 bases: TGCGCCAGCAGCTTGGAGGGACAGACTATGGAGACCCAGTACTTC. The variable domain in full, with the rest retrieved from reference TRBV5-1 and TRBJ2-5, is KAGVTQTPRYLIKTRGQQVTLSCSPISGHRSVSWYQQTPGQGLQFLFEYFSETQRNKGNFPGRFSGRQFSNSRSEMNVSTLELGDSALYLCASSLEGQTMETQYFGPGTRLLVL.

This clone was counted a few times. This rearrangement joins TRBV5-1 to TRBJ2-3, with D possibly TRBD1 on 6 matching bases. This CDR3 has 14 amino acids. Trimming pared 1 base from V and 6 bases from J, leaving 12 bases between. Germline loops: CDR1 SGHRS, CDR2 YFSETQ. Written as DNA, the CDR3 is TGCGCCAGCAGCTTGACAGGGAGTTCCGATACGCAGTATTTT. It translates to CASSLTGSSDTQYF.

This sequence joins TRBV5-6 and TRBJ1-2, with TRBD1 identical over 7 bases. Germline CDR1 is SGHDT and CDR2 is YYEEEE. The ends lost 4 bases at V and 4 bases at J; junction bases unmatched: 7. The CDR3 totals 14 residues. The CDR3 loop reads CASSEPQGTYGYTF. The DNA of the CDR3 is TGTGCCAGCAGCGAGCCACAGGGGACCTATGGCTACACCTTC.

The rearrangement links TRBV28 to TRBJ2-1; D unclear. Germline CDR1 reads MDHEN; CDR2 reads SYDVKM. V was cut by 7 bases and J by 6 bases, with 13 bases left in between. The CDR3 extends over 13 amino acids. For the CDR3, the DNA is TGTGCCAGCACCTGGGCCTCCGGCAATGAGCAGTTCTTC. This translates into CASTWASGNEQFF.

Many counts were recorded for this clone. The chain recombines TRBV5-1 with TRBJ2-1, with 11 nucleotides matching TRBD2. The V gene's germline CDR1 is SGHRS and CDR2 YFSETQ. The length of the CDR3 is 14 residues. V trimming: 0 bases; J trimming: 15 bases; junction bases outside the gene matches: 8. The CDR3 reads CASSLDSGGDSWFF. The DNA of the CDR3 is TGCGCCAGCAGCTTGGATAGCGGGGGGGATTCGTGGTTCTTC.

This chain's CDR3 is CASSQERGLSYEQYF. The CDR3 DNA reads as TGCGCCAGCAGCCAAGAGAGGGGGCTCTCCTACGAGCAGTACTTC. V is TRBV4-3 and J is TRBJ2-7; TRBD1 matches 7 bases. Germline V gene sequence: CDR1 LGHNA, CDR2 YSLEER. This CDR3 spans 15 amino acids. The V gene end was trimmed by 0 bases and the J gene end by 0 bases; junction bases not matched to a gene: 2.

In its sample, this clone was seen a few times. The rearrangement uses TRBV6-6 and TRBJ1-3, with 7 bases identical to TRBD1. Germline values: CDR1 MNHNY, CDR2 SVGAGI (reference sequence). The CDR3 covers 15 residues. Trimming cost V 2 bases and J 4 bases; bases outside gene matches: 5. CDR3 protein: CASSYPGTAGNTIYF. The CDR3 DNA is TGTGCCAGCAGTTACCCAGGGACAGCCGGAAACACCATATATTTT.

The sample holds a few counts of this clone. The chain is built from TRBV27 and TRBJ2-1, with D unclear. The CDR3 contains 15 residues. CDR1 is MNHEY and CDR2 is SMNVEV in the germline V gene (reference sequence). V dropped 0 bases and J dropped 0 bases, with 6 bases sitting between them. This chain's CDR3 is CASSLSSSSYNEQFF. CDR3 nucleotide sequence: TGTGCCAGCAGTTTATCGTCCAGCTCCTACAATGAGCAGTTCTTC.

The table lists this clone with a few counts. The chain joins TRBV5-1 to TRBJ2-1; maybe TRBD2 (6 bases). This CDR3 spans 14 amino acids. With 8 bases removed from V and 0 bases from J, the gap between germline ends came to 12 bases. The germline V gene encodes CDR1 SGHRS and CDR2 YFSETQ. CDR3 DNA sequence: TGCGCCAGTGAAGCGGGTAACTCCTACAATGAGCAGTTCTTC. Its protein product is CASEAGNSYNEQFF.

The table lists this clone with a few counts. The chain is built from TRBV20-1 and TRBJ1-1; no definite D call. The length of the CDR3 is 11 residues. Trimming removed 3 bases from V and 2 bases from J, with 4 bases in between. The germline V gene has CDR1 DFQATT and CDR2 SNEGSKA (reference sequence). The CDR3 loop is CSASSNTEAFF. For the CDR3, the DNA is TGCAGTGCTAGTAGTAACACTGAAGCTTTCTTT.

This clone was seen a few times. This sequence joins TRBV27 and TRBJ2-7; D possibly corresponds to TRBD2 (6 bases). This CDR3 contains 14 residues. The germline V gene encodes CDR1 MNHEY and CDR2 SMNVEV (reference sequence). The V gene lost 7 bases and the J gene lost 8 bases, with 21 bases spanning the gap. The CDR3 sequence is CASIPPSDPTKQYF. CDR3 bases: TGTGCCAGCATCCCCCCTAGCGATCCTACGAAGCAGTACTTC.

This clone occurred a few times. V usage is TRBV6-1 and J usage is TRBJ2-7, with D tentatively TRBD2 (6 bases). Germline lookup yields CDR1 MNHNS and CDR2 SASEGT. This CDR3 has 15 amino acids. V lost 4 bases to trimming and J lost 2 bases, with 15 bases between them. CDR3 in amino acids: CASSGRRDFPYEQYF. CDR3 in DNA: TGTGCCAGCAGTGGTCGCCGGGACTTCCCCTACGAGCAGTACTTC.

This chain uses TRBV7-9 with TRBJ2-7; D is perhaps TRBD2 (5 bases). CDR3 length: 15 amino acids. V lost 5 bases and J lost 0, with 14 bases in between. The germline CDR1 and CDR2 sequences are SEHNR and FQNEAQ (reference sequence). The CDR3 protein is CASSPRALSSYEQYF. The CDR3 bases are TGTGCCAGCAGCCCGAGGGCACTGAGCTCCTACGAGCAGTACTTC.

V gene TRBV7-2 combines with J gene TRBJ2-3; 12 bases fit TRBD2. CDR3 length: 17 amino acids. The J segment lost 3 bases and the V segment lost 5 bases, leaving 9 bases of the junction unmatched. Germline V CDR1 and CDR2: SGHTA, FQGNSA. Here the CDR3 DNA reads TGTGCCAGCAGCGGTCGGACTAGCGGGGAAGGGACAGATACGCAGTATTTT. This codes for CASSGRTSGEGTDTQYF.

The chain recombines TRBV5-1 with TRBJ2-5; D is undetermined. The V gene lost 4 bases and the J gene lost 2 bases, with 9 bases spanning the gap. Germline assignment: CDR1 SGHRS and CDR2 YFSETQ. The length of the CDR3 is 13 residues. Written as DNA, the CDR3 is TGCGCCAGCAGCCCCGACTCTCAAGAGACCCAGTACTTC. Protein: CASSPDSQETQYF.

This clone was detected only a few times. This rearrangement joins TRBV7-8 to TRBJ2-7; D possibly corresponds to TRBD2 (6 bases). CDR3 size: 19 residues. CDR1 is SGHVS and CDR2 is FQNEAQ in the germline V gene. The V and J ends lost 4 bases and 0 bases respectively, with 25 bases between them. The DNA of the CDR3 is TGTGCCAGCAGCTCACGGGACTCCGTAACCGCGCGGGCCTCCTACGAGCAGTACTTC. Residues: CASSSRDSVTARASYEQYF.

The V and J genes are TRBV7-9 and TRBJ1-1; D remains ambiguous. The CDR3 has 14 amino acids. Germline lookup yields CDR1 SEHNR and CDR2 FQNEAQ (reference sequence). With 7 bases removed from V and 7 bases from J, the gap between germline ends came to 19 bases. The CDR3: CASTQGSVRDEAFF. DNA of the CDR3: TGTGCCAGCACCCAAGGGTCGGTTCGGGATGAAGCTTTCTTT.

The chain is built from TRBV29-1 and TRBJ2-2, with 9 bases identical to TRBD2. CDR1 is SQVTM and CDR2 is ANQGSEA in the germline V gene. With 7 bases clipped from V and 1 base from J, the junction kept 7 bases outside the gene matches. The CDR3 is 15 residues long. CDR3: CSAGIAGVNTGELFF. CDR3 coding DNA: TGCAGCGCAGGGATAGCGGGGGTGAACACCGGGGAGCTGTTTTTT.

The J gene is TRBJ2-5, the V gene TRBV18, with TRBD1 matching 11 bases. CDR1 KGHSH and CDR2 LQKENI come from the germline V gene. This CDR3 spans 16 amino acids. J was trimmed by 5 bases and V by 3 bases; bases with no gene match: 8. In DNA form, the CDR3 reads TGTGCCAGCTCACCCCCCGGGACAGGGGGTCGGGAGACCCAGTACTTC. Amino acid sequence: CASSPPGTGGRETQYF.

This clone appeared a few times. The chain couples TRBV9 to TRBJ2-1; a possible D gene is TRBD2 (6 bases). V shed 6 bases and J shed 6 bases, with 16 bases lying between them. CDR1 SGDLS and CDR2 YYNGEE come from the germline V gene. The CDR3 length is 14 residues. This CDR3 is CASTRDPRGNEQFF. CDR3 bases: TGTGCCAGCACCCGGGACCCGCGGGGCAATGAGCAGTTCTTC.

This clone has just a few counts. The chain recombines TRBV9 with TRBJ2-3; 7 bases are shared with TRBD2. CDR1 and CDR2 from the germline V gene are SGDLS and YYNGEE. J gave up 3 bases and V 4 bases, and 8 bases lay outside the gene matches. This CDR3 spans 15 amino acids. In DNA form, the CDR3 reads TGTGCCAGCAGCTTCCAGACTAGCCCAACAGATACGCAGTATTTT. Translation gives CASSFQTSPTDTQYF.

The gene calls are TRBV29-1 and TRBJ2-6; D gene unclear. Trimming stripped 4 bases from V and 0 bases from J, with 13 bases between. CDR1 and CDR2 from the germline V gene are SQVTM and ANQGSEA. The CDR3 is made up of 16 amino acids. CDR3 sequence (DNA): TGCAGCGTTGCGAGAGAAAGCCTCTCTGGGGCCAACGTCCTGACTTTC. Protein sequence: CSVARESLSGANVLTF. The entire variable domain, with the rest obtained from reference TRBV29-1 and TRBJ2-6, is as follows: SAVISQKPSRDICQRGTSLTIQCQVDSQVTMMFWYRQQPGQSLTLIATANQGSEATYESGFVIDKFPISRPNLTFSTLTVSNMSPEDSSIYLCSVARESLSGANVLTFGAGSRLTVL.